What follows are 24 T cell receptor beta chains derived from one specimen sequenced in a study of T cells in Graves' hyperthyroidism and ophthalmopathy. Amplified TCR beta CDR3 regions came from RNA transcripts. The primer set for the first-round RT-PCR of the TCR CDR3 was HTBI. TCRdb analysed the multiplex PCR reads with MiXCR anew, one entry per CDR3 protein. The sample carries hundreds of thousands of distinct CDR3 sequences, around 13% recorded once. The specimen sequenced was blood. These receptors were taken from a woman aged 45-60 years with Graves' ophthalmopathy.

This clonotype occurred many times. The chain recombines TRBV7-2 with TRBJ2-7; tentative D call: TRBD1 (6 bases). From germline, CDR1 is SGHTA and CDR2 FQGNSA. CDR3 length: 14 amino acids. Between the trimmed V and J ends, which lost 3 bases and 3 bases, there was a span of 12 bases. The CDR3 coding sequence is TGTGCCAGCAGCTTGAGCACAGGGTTCTACGAGCAGTACTTC. The encoded protein is CASSLSTGFYEQYF.

This clonotype has just a few counts. The chain links TRBV6-2 or TRBV6-3 to TRBJ2-5, with a weak D call TRBD2 (8 bases). CDR1 and CDR2 (germline): MNHEY, SVGEGT. V was shortened by 0 bases and J by 6 bases, with 32 bases between the two germline ends. The CDR3 sequence is 21 residues long. The CDR3 DNA reads TGTGCCAGCAGTTACTCGGGATGGAGACAGGGCGGTAGCGGGATCACGAAGACCCAGTACTTC. It encodes CASSYSGWRQGGSGITKTQYF.

This clonotype showed up many times. The rearrangement uses TRBV7-2 and TRBJ1-2, with D unclear. V was pared by 0 bases and J by 8 bases, with 7 bases between. The CDR3 is 12 residues long. Per the germline V gene, CDR1 is SGHTA and CDR2 is FQGNSA. The CDR3 reads CASSLAGGGYTF. CDR3 sequence (DNA): TGTGCCAGCAGCTTAGCGGGCGGAGGCTACACCTTC.

On this clonotype itself: A much more abundant neighbour one base away suggests this may be a read error. The conserved phenylalanine or tryptophan normally closing the CDR3 is absent here, so this likely arose from a read error. This sequence joins TRBV9 and TRBJ2-7, with 7 positions matching TRBD2. Germline values: CDR1 SGDLS, CDR2 YYNGEE. After removal of 1 base from V and 0 bases from J, the junction contained 4 bases not matched to a gene. The CDR3 contains 15 residues. CDR3 DNA sequence: TGTGCCAGCAGCGTATATGGCGGGAGCTCCTACGAGCAGTACTCC. Residues: CASSVYGGSSYEQYS.

The table lists this clonotype with many counts. This CDR3 reads CASSLLGSALAFF. In nucleotides, the CDR3 is TGTGCCAGCAGTTTATTGGGGTCCGCACTGGCTTTCTTT. This chain links TRBV12-3 or TRBV12-4 with TRBJ1-1; D remains unclear. The CDR3 sequence is 13 residues long. Between the trimmed V and J ends, which lost 2 bases and 11 bases, there was a span of 15 bases.

There are a few counts of this clonotype. The chain combines TRBV30 with TRBJ2-7; 8 bases are shared with TRBD2. Trimming at V came to 1 base and at J to 2 bases, leaving 7 bases not matched to a gene. CDR1 GTSNPN and CDR2 SVGIG come from the germline V gene (reference sequence). The CDR3 consists of 15 residues. Here the CDR3 DNA reads TGTGCCTGGAGTGGGAGGGCCGGGAGGGCCTACGAGCAGTACTTC. It codes for CAWSGRAGRAYEQYF.

This clonotype came up many times. This CDR3 is CSAGRSWGELFF. The CDR3 DNA reads as TGCAGTGCAGGGCGGTCCTGGGGGGAGCTGTTTTTT. This chain joins TRBV20-1 and TRBJ2-2; D unresolved. V was clipped by 6 bases and J by 8 bases, with 13 bases between them. CDR3 length: 12 residues. CDR1 DFQATT and CDR2 SNEGSKA come from the germline V gene (reference sequence).

This clonotype was seen repeatedly, ten times or more. This chain uses TRBV7-9 with TRBJ2-2; no reliable D call. This CDR3 is built from 16 residues. Germline CDR1 is SEHNR and CDR2 is FQNEAQ (reference sequence). V lost 6 bases to trimming and J lost 0 bases, with 14 bases between them. CDR3 region: CASRDMGYPNTGELFF. The CDR3 bases are TGTGCCAGCAGGGATATGGGATATCCGAACACCGGGGAGCTGTTTTTT.

The table lists this clonotype with a few counts. The J gene is TRBJ2-1, the V gene TRBV18; D is unclear. This CDR3 comprises 15 residues. Germline loops: CDR1 KGHSH, CDR2 LQKENI. With 2 bases removed from V and 3 bases from J, the gap between germline ends came to 11 bases. In DNA form, the CDR3 reads TGTGCCAGCTCACCAGCTGGGTACAACTACAATGAGCAGTTCTTC. Translating gives CASSPAGYNYNEQFF. The full variable domain, its missing parts supplied by reference TRBV18 and TRBJ2-1, is NAGVMQNPRHLVRRRGQEARLRCSPMKGHSHVYWYRQLPEEGLKFMVYLQKENIIDESGMPKERFSAEFPKEGPSILRIQQVVRGDSAAYFCASSPAGYNYNEQFFGPGTRLTVL.

This clonotype was observed a few times. The J gene is TRBJ1-4, the V gene TRBV19; unclear D gene. V lost 0 bases and J 1 base, leaving 6 bases between the germline ends. The CDR3 is 15 residues long. Per the germline V gene, CDR1 is LNHDA and CDR2 is SQIVND (reference sequence). As DNA, the CDR3 is TGTGCCAGTAGTATAGAGGGGAGAACTAATGAAAAACTGTTTTTT. It specifies CASSIEGRTNEKLFF.

In DNA, the CDR3 is TGTGCCAGCAGCACGACTAGCGGGAGGACGTCAGATACGCAGTATTTT. It codes for CASSTTSGRTSDTQYF. The chain couples TRBV13 to TRBJ2-3; 13 bases are a match to TRBD2. CDR3 length: 16 amino acids. CDR1 is PRHDT, CDR2 FYEKMQ, per germline (reference sequence). V lost 5 bases and J lost 4; bases outside the gene matches: 6.

This clonotype was detected only a few times. The chain has TRBV4-2 and TRBJ2-7, with 7 bases matching TRBD2. Trimming removed 0 bases from V and 3 bases from J; junction bases left unmatched: 8. CDR1 is LGHNA, CDR2 YNFKEQ, per germline. The length of the CDR3 is 16 residues. The CDR3 DNA reads TGTGCCAGCAGCCAAGAGGGAGGGAATACGGGCTACGAGCAGTACTTC. The encoded protein is CASSQEGGNTGYEQYF.

This chain connects TRBV28 to TRBJ2-5; 16 bases are shared with TRBD2. The CDR3 loop spans 18 amino acids. J gave up 4 bases and V 4 bases, and 9 bases lay outside the gene matches. The germline V gene encodes CDR1 MDHEN and CDR2 SYDVKM. CDR3 in amino acids: CASSSDLGLAGGRETQYF. DNA of the CDR3: TGTGCCAGCAGTTCAGACCTGGGACTAGCGGGAGGGCGAGAGACCCAGTACTTC.

This clonotype was seen many times. The chain joins TRBV29-1 to TRBJ2-7; possibly TRBD1 for D (5 bases). The germline V gene encodes CDR1 SQVTM and CDR2 ANQGSEA. CDR3 size: 12 residues. The V end lost 7 bases, the J end lost 7 bases, and 17 bases lay between the germline ends. In DNA form, the CDR3 reads TGCAGCGCCCTGACAGATACGGTTGAGCAGTACTTC. Its translation: CSALTDTVEQYF.

This clonotype was seen ten or more times. The chain employs TRBV5-1 and TRBJ1-1, with 12 nucleotides matching TRBD1. With V trimmed by 4 bases and J by 4 bases, 11 bases remained unmatched. This CDR3 region has 17 residues. Germline loops: CDR1 SGHRS, CDR2 YFSETQ. The CDR3 coding sequence is TGCGCCAGCAGCCCCACCTCCGGGACAGGGGGCGGCACTGAAGCTTTCTTT. Residues: CASSPTSGTGGGTEAFF.

This clonotype was observed many times. The chain carries TRBV20-1 and TRBJ1-2, with 9 bases lining up with TRBD1. This CDR3 spans 14 amino acids. Germline assignment: CDR1 DFQATT and CDR2 SNEGSKA (reference sequence). V was pared by 4 bases and J by 7 bases, with 10 bases of the junction left unmatched. Written as DNA, the CDR3 is TGCAGTGCTATGACGGGACAGGGTTCTTTTGGCTACACCTTC. This sequence encodes CSAMTGQGSFGYTF.

Ten or more counts support this clonotype. The chain has TRBV4-3 and TRBJ2-1; TRBD2 matches at 11 bases. CDR3 length: 17 amino acids. CDR1 and CDR2 from the germline V gene are LGHNA and YSLEER. The J segment lost 3 bases and the V segment lost 4 bases, leaving 8 bases of the junction unmatched. The CDR3 reads CASSRPTGTSGYNEQFF. The CDR3 DNA sequence: TGCGCCAGCAGCCGCCCCACCGGGACTAGCGGCTACAATGAGCAGTTCTTC.

The gene calls are TRBV18 and TRBJ2-5; maybe TRBD2 (6 bases). Between the trimmed V and J ends, which lost 0 bases and 9 bases, there was a span of 17 bases. Germline V lookup: CDR1 KGHSH, CDR2 LQKENI. This CDR3 region has 15 residues. The CDR3 protein is CASSPPAVTRGAQYF. The CDR3 DNA sequence: TGTGCCAGCTCACCACCGGCCGTGACTAGAGGAGCCCAGTACTTC.

This chain connects TRBV24-1 to TRBJ1-5; D ambiguous. V was pared by 3 bases and J by 7 bases, with 9 bases between. Germline V lookup: CDR1 KGHDR, CDR2 SFDVKD. The CDR3 runs to 13 residues. As DNA, the CDR3 is TGTGCCACCAGTGATGTTTCACTCCAGCCCCAGCATTTT. Encoded protein: CATSDVSLQPQHF.

This clonotype was counted many times. The J gene is TRBJ2-2, the V gene TRBV9; D is unresolved. Trimming cost V 0 bases and J 5 bases, with 11 bases left between them. The germline V gene encodes CDR1 SGDLS and CDR2 YYNGEE. The length of the CDR3 is 15 residues. CDR3 sequence: CASSVVHEGTGELFF. The CDR3, as DNA: TGTGCCAGCAGCGTAGTCCATGAAGGTACCGGGGAGCTGTTTTTT.

This clonotype was seen a few times. The gene calls are TRBV7-9 and TRBJ2-7, with a weak D call TRBD2 (6 bases). Trimming shortened V by 1 base and J by 3 bases, and 16 bases separated the two germline ends. This CDR3 comprises 16 residues. Germline CDR1 and CDR2: SEHNR and FQNEAQ (reference sequence). The CDR3 loop is CASSLDLRGISYEQYF. As DNA, the CDR3 is TGTGCCAGCAGCTTAGATCTTCGGGGGATAAGCTACGAGCAGTACTTC.

There are many counts of this clonotype. This sequence joins TRBV18 and TRBJ2-3; no clear D. CDR1 and CDR2 (germline): KGHSH, LQKENI. V lost 4 bases and J lost 2, with 13 bases in between. The CDR3 spans 15 residues. Here the CDR3 reads CASSLRTQTTDTQYF. DNA of the CDR3: TGTGCCAGCTCACTACGGACCCAGACCACAGATACGCAGTATTTT.

The sample holds many counts of this clonotype. The chain couples TRBV18 to TRBJ2-3, with no clear D. The CDR3 covers 14 residues. The V gene's germline CDR1 is KGHSH and CDR2 LQKENI. V was clipped by 1 base and J by 1 base, with 6 bases between them. The CDR3 DNA is TGTGCCAGCTCACCACGTTCTGGCACAGATACGCAGTATTTT. Protein: CASSPRSGTDTQYF.

This clonotype was observed at least ten times. The rearrangement joins TRBV15 to TRBJ2-5; 15 bases map to TRBD2. This CDR3 spans 18 amino acids. Germline CDR1 reads LNHNV; CDR2 reads YYDKDF (reference sequence). V shed 3 bases, J shed 1 base, and the junction held 6 bases outside the gene matches. The CDR3 sequence: CATSSGTSGRMGQETQYF. The CDR3 nucleotides read TGTGCCACCAGCAGCGGGACTAGCGGGAGGATGGGCCAAGAGACCCAGTACTTC.